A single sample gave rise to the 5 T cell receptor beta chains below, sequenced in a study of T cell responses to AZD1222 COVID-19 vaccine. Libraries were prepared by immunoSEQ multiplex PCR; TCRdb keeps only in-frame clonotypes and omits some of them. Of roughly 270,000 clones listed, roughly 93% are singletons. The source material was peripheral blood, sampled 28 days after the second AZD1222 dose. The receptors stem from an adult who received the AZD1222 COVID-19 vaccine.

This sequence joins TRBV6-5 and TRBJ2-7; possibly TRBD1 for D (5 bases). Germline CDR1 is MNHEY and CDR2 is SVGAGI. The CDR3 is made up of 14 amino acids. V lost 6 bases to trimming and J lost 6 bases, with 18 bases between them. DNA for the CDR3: TGTGCCAGCAGCCCCTACGTGGGGCCTGTCGAGCAGTACTTC. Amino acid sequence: CASSPYVGPVEQYF.

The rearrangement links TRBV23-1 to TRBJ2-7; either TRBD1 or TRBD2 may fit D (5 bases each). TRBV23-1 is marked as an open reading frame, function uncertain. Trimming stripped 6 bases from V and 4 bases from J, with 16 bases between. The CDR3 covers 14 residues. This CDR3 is CASRGQTGIYEQYF. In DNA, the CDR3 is TGCGCCAGCAGAGGACAAACGGGGATATACGAGCAGTACTTC.

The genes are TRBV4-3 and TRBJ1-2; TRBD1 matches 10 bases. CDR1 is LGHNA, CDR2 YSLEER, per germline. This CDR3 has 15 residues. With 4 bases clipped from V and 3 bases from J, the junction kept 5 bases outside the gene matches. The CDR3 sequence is CASSPGTGVDYGYTF. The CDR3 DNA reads TGCGCCAGCAGCCCCGGGACAGGGGTAGACTATGGCTACACCTTC.

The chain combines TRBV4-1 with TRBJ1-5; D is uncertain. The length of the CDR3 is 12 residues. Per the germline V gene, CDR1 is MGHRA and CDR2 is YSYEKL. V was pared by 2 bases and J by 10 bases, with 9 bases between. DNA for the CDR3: TGCGCCAGCAGCCAACCCGGAGGACCCCAGCATTTT. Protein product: CASSQPGGPQHF.

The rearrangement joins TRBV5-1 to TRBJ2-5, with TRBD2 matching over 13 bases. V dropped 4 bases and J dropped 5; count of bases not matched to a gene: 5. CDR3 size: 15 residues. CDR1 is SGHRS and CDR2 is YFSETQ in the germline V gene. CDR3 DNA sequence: TGCGCCAGCAGCCCCCGGACTAGCGGGGGTGAGACCCAGTACTTC. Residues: CASSPRTSGGETQYF.